This TCR beta chain was found in a study of cytomegalovirus exposure and HLA in healthy donors. Study information: Earlier results showed some 120 million unique TCR beta sequences derived from about 179 million T cells. Overall study findings and caveats: Later analysis suggested most CMV-associated TCR beta chains were HLA-restricted.

As concerns this clone: Its antigen is still unknown.

This CDR3 spans 15 amino acids. From germline, CDR1 is SGHRS and CDR2 YFSETQ. The V end was cut by 3 bases, the J end by 1 base, with 13 bases between. PCR employed 60 Vbeta and 13 Jbeta primers. The data were produced by immunoSEQ multiplex PCR, yet TCRdb's version contains in-frame clones alone and is incomplete. The table includes 140,000 or so clones, around 70% detected once. This receptor was taken from a woman younger than 45 in good health and CMV-seronegative. Sequenced input: PBMCs. V gene TRBV5-1 combines with J gene TRBJ1-1; TRBD1 is a possible D gene (5 bases). CDR3 amino acids: CASSWTLSSNTEAFF. The CDR3, as DNA: TGCGCCAGCAGCTGGACACTCAGCTCGAACACTGAAGCTTTCTTT.